These 18 T cell receptor beta chains originate from one sample sequenced in a study of blood T cell repertoires in COVID-19. Using immunoSEQ multiplex PCR, the repertoire was profiled, and TCRdb retains in-frame clones only, with some absent. The sample gives roughly 81,000 clones, approximately 91% of which show up once; roughly 12% is in the top ten. Sequenced sample: peripheral blood. Every receptor here comes from a man in his 70s with active or convalescent COVID-19.

This chain connects TRBV6-5 to TRBJ2-7, with 9 positions matching TRBD2. V lost 6 bases to trimming and J lost 2 bases; unmatched junction nucleotides: 8. The CDR3 is made up of 15 amino acids. Looked up from germline, CDR1 is MNHEY and CDR2 is SVGAGI. Here the CDR3 reads CASRVERGAAYEQYF. CDR3 coding DNA: TGTGCCAGCAGGGTGGAGCGGGGGGCCGCCTACGAGCAGTACTTC.

The genes are TRBV11-3 and TRBJ2-7, with 8 positions matching TRBD1. This CDR3 has 19 amino acids. V lost 6 bases and J lost 3; bases outside the gene matches: 22. The germline V gene has CDR1 SGHNT and CDR2 YENEEA. The DNA of the CDR3 is TGTGCCAGCAGTTTTATGTGGTTCAGGGGGCTCATTCATATCTACGAGCAGTACTTC. This gives the protein CASSFMWFRGLIHIYEQYF.

The chain is built from TRBV6-5 and TRBJ2-2, with 12 bases that match TRBD1. Germline V gives CDR1 MNHEY, CDR2 SVGAGI. CDR3 length: 15 amino acids. Trimming at V came to 6 bases and at J to 6 bases, leaving 5 bases not matched to a gene. In nucleotides, the CDR3 is TGTGCCAGCAGGAGGTGGGACAGGGGGCCCGGGGAGCTGTTTTTT. Translated, it gives CASRRWDRGPGELFF.

This clone was picked up one time. The chain links TRBV19 to TRBJ1-4, with TRBD1 as a possible D gene (6 bases). V was trimmed by 5 bases and J by 4 bases, leaving 14 bases between them. The CDR3 is made up of 15 amino acids. Germline CDR1 is LNHDA and CDR2 is SQIVND (reference sequence). The DNA of the CDR3 is TGTGCCAGTAGTCCGGGGGGGCGCAATAATGAAAAACTGTTTTTT. The encoded protein is CASSPGGRNNEKLFF.

The J gene is TRBJ2-7, the V gene TRBV10-2; a possible D gene is TRBD2 (6 bases). V was pared by 6 bases and J by 3 bases, with 18 bases between. Looked up from germline, CDR1 is WSHSY and CDR2 is SAAADI. CDR3 length: 15 amino acids. CDR3 amino acids: CASSTTGGAIYEQYF. The DNA of the CDR3 is TGCGCCAGCAGCACCACGGGCGGGGCCATCTACGAGCAGTACTTC.

The J gene is TRBJ1-1, the V gene TRBV7-9; D possibly corresponds to TRBD1 (5 bases). The V and J ends lost 2 bases and 4 bases respectively, with 17 bases between them. Germline V lookup: CDR1 SEHNR, CDR2 FQNEAQ (reference sequence). The CDR3 is made up of 16 amino acids. The CDR3 DNA reads as TGTGCCAGCAGCTTACGGCGGCGGGGCGAGGGCACTGAAGCTTTCTTT. It encodes CASSLRRRGEGTEAFF.

This chain connects TRBV28 to TRBJ2-3, with 8 nucleotides matching TRBD2. Germline V gives CDR1 MDHEN, CDR2 SYDVKM. The CDR3 runs to 16 residues. Trimming took 1 base from V and 1 from J; bases not matched to a gene: 4. The CDR3 DNA sequence: TGTGCCAGCAGTTTATCGGCGGGGGGTCGCACAGATACGCAGTATTTT. This translates into CASSLSAGGRTDTQYF.

The V gene is TRBV5-1, the J gene TRBJ2-3, with 8 bases fitting TRBD1. The V and J ends lost 10 bases and 2 bases, in that order; junction bases with no gene match: 12. CDR3 length: 15 amino acids. Germline V gives CDR1 SGHRS, CDR2 YFSETQ. The CDR3, as DNA: TGCGCCTCCGTAGGACAGGGCGAATACACAGATACGCAGTATTTT. Translation gives CASVGQGEYTDTQYF.

The chain is built from TRBV18 and TRBJ2-7, with a tentative D call TRBD2 (6 bases). The V end was cut by 3 bases, the J end by 5 bases, with 17 bases between. The CDR3 covers 15 residues. Germline lookup yields CDR1 KGHSH and CDR2 LQKENI. In nucleotides, the CDR3 is TGTGCCAGCTCACCCCCAAGGCTAGCGAGCGACGAGCAGTACTTC. Residues: CASSPPRLASDEQYF.

The V call is TRBV11-3, the J call TRBJ2-1; D remains unclear. Trimming removed 1 base at V and 7 bases at J, with 11 bases between. The CDR3 consists of 14 residues. Germline CDR1 SGHNT, CDR2 YENEEA. CDR3 sequence reads: CASSLGALRNEQFF. The CDR3 DNA follows: TGTGCCAGCAGCTTAGGGGCCCTTAGGAATGAGCAGTTCTTC.

The chain couples TRBV4-3 to TRBJ1-2; no clear D gene. The CDR3 loop spans 16 amino acids. Trimming removed 1 base at V and 7 bases at J, with 19 bases between. Germline V gene sequence: CDR1 LGHNA, CDR2 YSLEER. This chain's CDR3 is CASSQGSAGFSRGYTF. In nucleotides, the CDR3 is TGCGCCAGCAGCCAAGGTTCTGCGGGTTTTAGTCGTGGCTACACCTTC.

The chain employs TRBV3-1 (or the pseudogene TRBV3-2) and TRBJ2-3, with 11 positions matching TRBD2. The junction had 8 bases not matched to a gene; V was cut back by 1 base and J by 2 bases. The CDR3 covers 18 residues. Germline V gene data show CDR1 as LGHDT and CDR2 as YNNKEL (reference sequence). The DNA of the CDR3 is TGTGCCAGCAGCCAAGGTGCTAGCGGGGGGCCGGACACAGATACGCAGTATTTT. Residues: CASSQGASGGPDTDTQYF.

The chain has TRBV3-1 (or the pseudogene TRBV3-2) and TRBJ1-5; D is possibly TRBD1 (6 bases). V lost 4 bases and J lost 4, with 17 bases in between. The germline gives CDR1 LGHDT, CDR2 YNNKEL (reference sequence). This CDR3 has 16 amino acids. The CDR3 nucleotides are TGTGCCAGCAGCCCACGTAGGGGGGGAGGGAATCAGCCCCAGCATTTT. Protein sequence: CASSPRRGGGNQPQHF.

As for this clone: At one end, the junction sequence differs from germline, possibly due to a read error. V is TRBV19 and J is TRBJ2-5; a weak D match, TRBD2 (7 bases). The CDR3 has 13 amino acids. Germline V lookup: CDR1 LNHDA, CDR2 SQIVND (reference sequence). The CDR3 sequence: CASRGRGEETQYF. The CDR3 DNA sequence: TGTGCGAGTAGGGGGAGGGGGGAAGAGACCCAGTACTTC.

The gene calls are TRBV30 and TRBJ1-1; D is unresolved. Trimming shortened V by 0 bases and J by 6 bases, and 5 bases separated the two germline ends. This CDR3 contains 11 residues. CDR1 is GTSNPN and CDR2 is SVGIG in the germline V gene (reference sequence). DNA of the CDR3: TGTGCCTGGAGTGTATCCTCTGAAGCTTTCTTT. It specifies CAWSVSSEAFF.

This CDR3 is CASSPDGTATNEKLFF. In DNA form, the CDR3 reads TGTGCCAGCAGCCCCGATGGGACAGCAACTAATGAAAAACTGTTTTTT. The V call is TRBV7-2, the J call TRBJ1-4, with 7 bases that match TRBD1. The CDR3 spans 16 residues. V lost 5 bases to trimming and J lost 0 bases; unmatched junction nucleotides: 6. Germline CDR1 SGHTA, CDR2 FQGNSA.

J is TRBJ2-1 and V is TRBV3-1 (or the pseudogene TRBV3-2); 7 bases match TRBD2. V trimming: 0 bases; J trimming: 0 bases; junction bases outside the gene matches: 11. This CDR3 has 19 residues. Germline CDR1 and CDR2: LGHDT and YNNKEL (reference sequence). The CDR3 DNA reads TGTGCCAGCAGCCAAGACTTGGGGAGGGAGAAGAGCTCCTACAATGAGCAGTTCTTC. This translates into CASSQDLGREKSSYNEQFF.

This chain uses TRBV9 with TRBJ1-6; TRBD1 might be the D (6 bases). CDR1 and CDR2 from the germline V gene are SGDLS and YYNGEE. The CDR3 contains 14 residues. V dropped 4 bases and J dropped 5 bases, with 10 bases sitting between them. The CDR3 sequence: CASSFDRNNSPLHF. The CDR3 DNA follows: TGTGCCAGCAGCTTCGACAGGAATAATTCACCCCTCCACTTT.